A single sample is the source of the 6 T cell receptor beta chains below, sequenced in a study of lymphopenia after photon versus proton radiotherapy. Only in-frame clones appear in the TCRdb table, and some are missing; sequencing was by immunoSEQ multiplex PCR. The data show over 25,000 clones, roughly 84% seen once. Source: peripheral blood, taken from a patient treated with proton-based radiotherapy. These receptors were obtained from a woman in her 70s with pancreatic cancer.

V gene TRBV30 combines with J gene TRBJ1-6; D uncertain. CDR1 is GTSNPN, CDR2 SVGIG, per germline (reference sequence). Trimming shortened V by 1 base and J by 9 bases, and 13 bases separated the two germline ends. The CDR3 sequence is 14 residues long. The CDR3 protein is CAWSGSGRTSPLHF. DNA for the CDR3: TGTGCCTGGAGTGGATCCGGCAGGACTTCACCCCTCCACTTT.

The chain has TRBV30 and TRBJ1-3; tentatively, D is TRBD1 (6 bases). CDR1 and CDR2 from the germline V gene are GTSNPN and SVGIG (reference sequence). Trimming shortened V by 1 base and J by 7 bases, and 14 bases separated the two germline ends. The CDR3 consists of 14 residues. The CDR3 DNA reads TGTGCCTGGAGTGCCCGGGGGGCGAGCAACACCATATATTTT. As protein: CAWSARGASNTIYF.

The chain employs TRBV11-3 and TRBJ1-1; no reliable D call. The CDR3 has 16 amino acids. Trimming took 0 bases from V and 3 from J, leaving 14 bases between them. Looked up from germline, CDR1 is SGHNT and CDR2 is YENEEA. The chain's CDR3 is CASSLDFPVRDTEAFF. CDR3 DNA sequence: TGTGCCAGCAGCTTAGATTTCCCGGTAAGGGACACTGAAGCTTTCTTT.

This clone has more than one count but fewer than ten. The chain employs TRBV4-3 and TRBJ2-1; D call uncertain. Trimming pared 0 bases from V and 0 bases from J, leaving 9 bases between. The CDR3 is 16 amino acids. The germline CDR1 and CDR2 sequences are LGHNA and YSLEER. CDR3 DNA: TGCGCCAGCAGCCAAGAATTTTTGCTCTCCTACAATGAGCAGTTCTTC. Protein: CASSQEFLLSYNEQFF.

The CDR3 region has the DNA TGTGCCAGCAGTTTACGGCACCTTGAAGCTTTCTTT. Translating gives CASSLRHLEAFF. The chain combines TRBV28 with TRBJ1-1; D gene ambiguous. V shed 2 bases and J shed 7 bases, with 8 bases lying between them. CDR1 is MDHEN and CDR2 is SYDVKM in the germline V gene. This CDR3 is built from 12 residues.

This clone showed up just a few times. The chain uses TRBV29-1 and TRBJ2-3; 9 bases line up with TRBD2. The J segment lost 3 bases and the V segment lost 6 bases, leaving 10 bases of the junction unmatched. The CDR3 totals 15 residues. Per germline, CDR1 SQVTM and CDR2 ANQGSEA. CDR3 DNA sequence: TGCAGCGTGGGGGATAGCGGGAGTAGTACAGATACGCAGTATTTT. Protein sequence: CSVGDSGSSTDTQYF.